The T cell receptor (beta chain) described here comes from a study of blood T cells in healthy people across ages (dated by TCRdb to between 2014 and 2017). Describing the broader study: In model experiments, roughly one uniquely barcoded TCR beta cDNA molecule per two T cells was captured by template switching. Using deep sequencing normalized with unique cDNA molecular identifiers, the study measured how TCR beta repertoire diversity changes with age. Four age groups were formed from the donors: young (average approximately 17 years), middle-aged (just under 40), aged (62) and long-lived (around 82). Using the same blood draw, the study looked at two additional independent replicas of 1 million unique cDNA reads for two donors, one aged 18 to 30 and the other aged 80 or older. Results the study describes overall, beyond this receptor: As age increased, observed TCR beta diversity per million T cells dropped in a roughly linear way, and a significant reduction was already evident by age 40. There was a strong correlation between observed TCR beta diversity and the percentage of naive T cells measured by flow cytometry. Total diversity estimates from one million sequenced T cells were considered lower bounds and underestimates. The long-lived group showed more naive CD4+ T cells, fewer expanded clones and increased TCR diversity than the aged group, suggesting age selection. Bulk unsorted PBMC profiling prevented conclusive comparison of naive and antigen-experienced compartments. Because donor CMV infection status was unknown, age-related changes in expanded clonotypes were potentially confounded.

V is pared back by 1 base and J by 2 bases, with 15 bases lying between the germline termini. Based on the germline V gene, the CDR1 and CDR2 sequences are MGHRA and YSYEKL. Including cysteine and phenylalanine, the CDR3 has 16 amino acids. Just the 48-base CDR3 DNA is kept, in frame starting at base 1. This clonotype has a handful of counts. Which antigen it targets is not known. Base qualities are not at hand, and no much larger clone is one base apart. Libraries were made using 5' RACE. TCRdb records Illumina HiSeq 2500 as the sequencer. A second PCR of roughly 7 to 12 cycles was run with a J-beta primer mix and a sample-barcoded 5' primer. A template-switch 5' adaptor carrying 12 random nucleotides introduced a unique molecular identifier onto each TCR beta cDNA molecule. Each sample yielded at least 2.5 million CDR3-containing paired-end reads. First-strand cDNA was synthesized from all RNA with the Mint cDNA synthesis kit, primed by a TRBC-specific oligonucleotide. Following uracil-DNA glycosylase treatment, all cDNA underwent a first 18-cycle PCR with the universal primers M1SS and BC2_uni_R. The paper's processing steps were these. For normalization, 1 million high-quality reads were randomly selected from each sample, with every read carrying a distinct molecular identifier. Instead of being binned into consensus sequences, reads that shared molecular identifiers were thrown out. CDR3 identification, clonotype clustering and error correction used MiTCR with a Q25 quality threshold and the strictest error-elimination algorithm. A nonparametric unseen species model with Euler transformation was used to estimate a lower bound on total TCR beta diversity. TCRdb itself trimmed the public reads at Q25 with fastp, ran MiXCR and retained productive beta chains. Rows are unified per CDR3 protein, each entry keeping the most common DNA and genes. TCRdb's processing, not the authors', yielded these V and J calls. This sample comprises hundreds of thousands of distinct CDR3 sequences, approximately 25% of them detected only once. More than 8.5% of the sample is taken by the ten largest.

The roughly 37 donors, aged 6 to 90 years, were systemically healthy Caucasian individuals from Russia. Each donor gave 8.5 to 10 milliliters of peripheral blood, collected into EDTA-treated Vacutainer tubes. Ficoll-Paque density-gradient centrifugation was used to isolate PBMCs, with at least 7 million per sample. Trizol reagent was used to extract total RNA from PBMCs, with at least 5.5 micrograms per sample. The percentages of naive CD45RAhigh/CD27high T cells were determined by flow cytometry on a PBMC aliquot from every donor. These data are also associated with another study on T cells of mothers and their children. The second study reports: Donors were nine systemically healthy Caucasian individuals: three mothers and their six children. cDNA synthesis consumed the entire amount of extracted RNA, loaded at approximately 1.5 ug RNA in each 15 ul reaction. Sample barcodes and 2-4 random nucleotides were added via the M1S primer in the second PCR. Each mother yielded over 10 million TCR beta CDR3 reads and each child roughly 3 million reads. Thymic selection similarly shapes TCR recombination output in related and unrelated pairs, with minor effect from inherited differences. Related mother-child pairs always showed normalized repertoire overlap that was slightly higher than in unrelated mother-child pairs, though the difference was never significant. No persistent microchimeric T cell clones were detected, at a sensitivity of approximately 100 clones per million clonotypes. The study used deep NGS to compare TCR beta repertoires of mothers and children, seeking features distinguishing related mother-child pairs from unrelated individuals. On average, the children were roughly 11 +/- 4 years old, while the mothers were about 40 +/- 4 years old. After adapters were ligated using NEBNext reagents, the libraries underwent 100+100 nt paired-end sequencing on an Illumina HiSeq 2000. To prevent cross-contamination, the mother and child libraries were prepared a month apart and were sequenced in separate runs. Between 500,000 and 2,000,000 distinct TCR beta clonotypes were identified per donor. Naive TCR beta clonotypes were estimated from low-frequency clonotypes matched to each donor's FACS-determined naive share, without sorting.

The V and J genes are TRBV4-1 and TRBJ2-7; no D gene call is confident. The sequencing input was blood. The sequence derives from a boy aged 5-17 years in good health. The CDR3 amino acid sequence is: CASSQVFWGGPYEQYF. The sequence in DNA is TGCGCCAGCAGCCAAGTGTTCTGGGGTGGCCCCTACGAGCAGTACTTC.